The rows below give T cell receptor beta chains drawn from one sample of a study of patients with pleural tuberculosis. TCRdb fed the reads into MiXCR, producing one record per CDR3 protein. Of under 55,000 distinct CDR3 sequences detected, 7.3% appear once; the ten largest clones hold about a sixth. Every receptor here comes from a human donor with pleural tuberculosis. CDR3s include the opening cysteine and the closing phenylalanine or tryptophan. The D gene is left open where the match is weak. Sizes are listed as once, few, many or a size class.

clone size | J gene | V gene | D gene | CDR3 protein | CDR3 DNA
many | TRBJ1-1 | TRBV2 | . | CASRGRQNTEAFF | TGTGCCAGCAGGGGACGGCAGAACACTGAAGCTTTCTTT
many | TRBJ1-5 | TRBV18 | . | CASSPSGAEAQHF | TGTGCCAGCTCACCAAGTGGGGCGGAAGCCCAGCATTTT
many | TRBJ2-7 | TRBV12-3/TRBV12-4 | TRBD1 | CASTKDRGQLYEQYF | TGTGCCAGCACCAAAGACAGGGGGCAATTGTACGAGCAGTACTTC
many | TRBJ1-5 | TRBV20-1 | . | CSVAHKAGQPQHF | TGCAGTGTTGCACACAAGGCCGGGCAGCCCCAGCATTTT
many | TRBJ2-7 | TRBV12-3/TRBV12-4 | . | CASRPWGLPSSYEQYF | TGTGCCAGCAGACCCTGGGGGCTGCCTAGCTCCTACGAGCAGTACTTC
many | TRBJ2-1 | TRBV13 | . | CASSLGGRQARSYNEQFF | TGTGCCAGCAGCTTAGGAGGACGTCAAGCAAGATCCTACAATGAGCAGTTCTTC
many | TRBJ1-1 | TRBV5-1 | . | CASSLELGLGAFF | TGCGCCAGCAGCTTGGAATTGGGGTTAGGCGCTTTCTTT
few | TRBJ1-2 | TRBV3-1 | . | CASSHTGNYGYTF | TGTGCCAGCAGCCACACAGGAAACTATGGCTACACCTTC
few | TRBJ2-1 | TRBV19 | . | CASSISGGSYNEQFF | TGTGCCAGTAGTATCTCAGGCGGATCCTACAATGAGCAGTTCTTC
many | TRBJ2-2 | TRBV3-1 | . | CASKDTGELFF | TGTGCCAGCAAGGACACCGGGGAGCTGTTTTTT
few | TRBJ2-1 | TRBV19 | . | CASRIRGATYNEQFF | TGTGCCAGTAGGATTCGCGGGGCTACCTACAATGAGCAGTTCTTC
many | TRBJ1-1 | TRBV29-1 | TRBD1 | CSVKTGGTEAFF | TGCAGCGTGAAAACAGGGGGCACTGAAGCTTTCTTT